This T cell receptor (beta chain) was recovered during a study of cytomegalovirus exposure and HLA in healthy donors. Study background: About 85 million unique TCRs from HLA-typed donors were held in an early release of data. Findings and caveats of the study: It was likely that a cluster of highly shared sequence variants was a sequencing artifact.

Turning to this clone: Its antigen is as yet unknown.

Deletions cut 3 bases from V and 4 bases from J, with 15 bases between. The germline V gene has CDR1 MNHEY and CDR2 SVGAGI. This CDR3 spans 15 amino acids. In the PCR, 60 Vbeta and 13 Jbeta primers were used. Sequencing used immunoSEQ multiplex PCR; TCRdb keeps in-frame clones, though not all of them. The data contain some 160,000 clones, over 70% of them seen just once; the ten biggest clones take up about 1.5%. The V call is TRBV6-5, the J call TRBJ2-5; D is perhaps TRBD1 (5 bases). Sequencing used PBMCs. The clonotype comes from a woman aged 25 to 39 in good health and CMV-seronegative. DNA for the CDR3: TGTGCCAGCAGTTATTTTGGTAGGGGTCGAGAGACCCAGTACTTC. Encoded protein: CASSYFGRGRETQYF.